This TCR beta chain was identified in a study of T cells in Graves' hyperthyroidism and ophthalmopathy. Using RNA transcripts as the source, TCR beta CDR3 regions were amplified. The HTBI primer set drove a first-round RT-PCR of the TCR CDR3. MiXCR, run by TCRdb on the multiplex PCR reads, gives a single entry per CDR3 protein. The data hold approximately 700,000 distinct CDR3 sequences, with about 45% observed a single time. Researchers barred patients who had uncontrolled infection, other autoimmune disease, pregnancy or lactation. Clinical symptoms, serum thyroxine, TRAb, thyroid ultrasound and orbital computed tomography informed diagnoses. Germline V gives CDR1 LNHDA, CDR2 SQIVND (reference sequence). This CDR3 comprises 13 residues. V was clipped by 7 bases and J by 6 bases, with 16 bases between them.

The sequence came from an adult man with Graves' disease, either hyperthyroidism or ophthalmopathy (not recorded which). The specimen sequenced was peripheral blood or thyroid tissue (not recorded which). This rearrangement joins TRBV19 to TRBJ2-7; possible D gene TRBD1, 5 bases. In DNA form, the CDR3 reads TGTGCCAGTATCGGCAGGCAGGGCATCGAGCAGTACTTC. Translating gives CASIGRQGIEQYF.